This passage covers 18 T cell receptor beta chains from one sample sequenced in a study of cytomegalovirus exposure and HLA in healthy donors (dated by TCRdb to 2017 to 2019). Library creation used the immunoSEQ multiplex PCR assay. The multiplex PCR relied on a mix of 60 forward primers for TCR Vbeta segments and 13 reverse primers for TCR Jbeta segments. Not all clones reach the TCRdb copy of this immuneACCESS table, which keeps in-frame sequences only. Checked studies attribute under half of the gap to unresolved V genes and leave the rest unexplained. The sample table contains some 140,000 clones; only one count was recorded for roughly 85% of them. 6.5% to 8% of the sample lies in the top ten. Sequences were obtained from PBMCs. Receptors originate from a man between 35 and 55 years old in good health and CMV-seropositive.

The chain employs TRBV18 and TRBJ1-2; D is unclear. Deletions cut 4 bases from V and 8 bases from J, with 14 bases between. Germline V gene lookup returns CDR1 KGHSH and CDR2 LQKENI. The CDR3 has 13 amino acids. The CDR3 nucleotides read TGTGCCAGCTCACGGCCCGGAGGGATAGGCTACACCTTC. This encodes CASSRPGGIGYTF. The whole variable domain, remainder taken from reference TRBV18 and TRBJ1-2, is NAGVMQNPRHLVRRRGQEARLRCSPMKGHSHVYWYRQLPEEGLKFMVYLQKENIIDESGMPKERFSAEFPKEGPSILRIQQVVRGDSAAYFCASSRPGGIGYTFGSGTRLTVV.

CDR3 sequence reads: CASSLTYGGQGYTF. CDR3 nucleotides: TGTGCCAGCAGTTTAACTTACGGGGGGCAGGGCTACACCTTC. The chain couples TRBV28 to TRBJ1-2, with D perhaps TRBD1 (6 bases). Germline values: CDR1 MDHEN, CDR2 SYDVKM. This CDR3 has 14 amino acids. Trimming cost V 2 bases and J 8 bases, with 15 bases left between them.

V is TRBV10-1 and J is TRBJ1-6, with no clear D. With 3 bases removed from V and 12 bases from J, the gap between germline ends came to 9 bases. Germline V CDR1 and CDR2: WNHNN, SYGVQD (reference sequence). This CDR3 comprises 12 residues. The CDR3 region has the DNA TGCGCCAGCAGTGACAGCGATTTACCCCTCCACTTT. Residues: CASSDSDLPLHF.

For this clone: The junction and the germline gene differ at one end; a read error may be behind it. This chain links TRBV7-9 with TRBJ1-1; TRBD1 is a possible D gene (6 bases). This CDR3 has 16 amino acids. Germline loops: CDR1 SEHNR, CDR2 FQNEAQ (reference sequence). In DNA, the CDR3 is TGTTCCAGCAGCTCACCGGGACGGGGGGCGAACACTGAAGCTTTCTTT. The encoded protein is CSSSSPGRGANTEAFF.

Concerning this clone: One end of the junction fails to match germline, which may point to a read error. The J gene is TRBJ2-7, the V gene TRBV7-7; a weak D match, TRBD2 (5 bases). This CDR3 region has 13 residues. From germline, CDR1 is SSHAT and CDR2 FNYEAQ (reference sequence). CDR3 DNA: TGTGCTAGCAGCTTGAGGGAAGATCGGGAGCAGTACTTC. It translates to CASSLREDREQYF.

This clone has a single count. The chain links TRBV27 to TRBJ2-1; D is perhaps TRBD2 (6 bases). This CDR3 contains 15 residues. The V end was cut by 0 bases, the J end by 6 bases, with 12 bases between. Germline assignment: CDR1 MNHEY and CDR2 SMNVEV (reference sequence). This chain's CDR3 is CASSLSVGSGNEQFF. The CDR3 coding sequence is TGTGCCAGCAGTTTATCTGTCGGGAGCGGCAATGAGCAGTTCTTC.

CDR3 sequence reads: CASSFQALNYGYTF. Here the CDR3 DNA reads TGCGCCAGCAGCTTCCAGGCCCTCAACTATGGCTACACCTTC. This rearrangement joins TRBV5-1 to TRBJ1-2; no reliable D call. This CDR3 comprises 14 residues. Trimming removed 2 bases from V and 2 bases from J, with 10 bases in between. Per germline, CDR1 SGHRS and CDR2 YFSETQ. Full variable domain (missing parts from reference TRBV5-1 and TRBJ1-2): KAGVTQTPRYLIKTRGQQVTLSCSPISGHRSVSWYQQTPGQGLQFLFEYFSETQRNKGNFPGRFSGRQFSNSRSEMNVSTLELGDSALYLCASSFQALNYGYTFGSGTRLTVV.

The rearrangement uses TRBV15 and TRBJ1-5; D is unresolved. The CDR3 extends over 16 amino acids. Per the germline V gene, CDR1 is LNHNV and CDR2 is YYDKDF (reference sequence). With 0 bases removed from V and 6 bases from J, the gap between germline ends came to 15 bases. The CDR3 DNA follows: TGTGCCACCAGCAGAGACGGCTCGGGTCCGTTTCAGCCCCAGCATTTT. This gives the protein CATSRDGSGPFQPQHF. Supplemented by reference TRBV15 and TRBJ1-5, the full variable domain reads DAMVIQNPRYQVTQFGKPVTLSCSQTLNHNVMYWYQQKSSQAPKLLFHYYDKDFNNEADTPDNFQSRRPNTSFCFLDIRSPGLGDTAMYLCATSRDGSGPFQPQHFGDGTRLSIL.

This clone showed up just once. The rearrangement joins TRBV28 to TRBJ2-2; 7 bases are a match to TRBD1. The CDR3 loop spans 14 amino acids. Germline trimming cut 6 bases from V and 3 bases from J; bases unmatched to any gene: 4. Germline CDR1 is MDHEN and CDR2 is SYDVKM. In DNA form, the CDR3 reads TGTGCCAGCAGAGAGGGGGCTCACACCGGGGAGCTGTTTTTT. Amino acids: CASREGAHTGELFF. The full variable domain, completed using reference TRBV28 and TRBJ2-2, is DVKVTQSSRYLVKRTGEKVFLECVQDMDHENMFWYRQDPGLGLRLIYFSYDVKMKEKGDIPEGYSVSREKKERFSLILESASTNQTSMYLCASREGAHTGELFFGEGSRLTVL.

The rearrangement uses TRBV7-8 and TRBJ2-1, with 8 bases fitting TRBD2. With 5 bases clipped from V and 6 bases from J, the junction kept 6 bases outside the gene matches. This CDR3 region has 14 residues. The V gene's germline CDR1 is SGHVS and CDR2 FQNEAQ. The CDR3 nucleotides are TGTGCCAGCAGCCCGTCCACTAGCGGCAATGAGCAGTTCTTC. Translating gives CASSPSTSGNEQFF.

In this sample, this clone turned up once. This chain uses TRBV14 with TRBJ2-3; 7 bases match TRBD2. The CDR3 is made up of 14 amino acids. Looked up from germline, CDR1 is SGHDN and CDR2 is FVKESK. V was pared by 1 base and J by 4 bases, with 2 bases of the junction left unmatched. CDR3 in DNA: TGTGCCAGCAGCCAAGGACTAGCAGCAGATACGCAGTATTTT. This gives the protein CASSQGLAADTQYF.

This chain joins TRBV25-1 and TRBJ1-1; TRBD1 matches 8 bases. Unmatched junction bases numbered 7, after V lost 7 bases and J lost 0 bases. This CDR3 has 15 residues. Germline lookup yields CDR1 MGHDK and CDR2 SYGVNS. CDR3 amino acids: CASNRQGMLNTEAFF. CDR3 in DNA: TGTGCCAGCAATCGACAGGGGATGTTGAACACTGAAGCTTTCTTT.

This sequence joins TRBV9 and TRBJ1-2; 7 nucleotides match TRBD1. CDR3 length: 16 residues. Germline V lookup: CDR1 SGDLS, CDR2 YYNGEE. After removal of 3 bases from V and 2 bases from J, the junction contained 10 bases not matched to a gene. CDR3: CASSASGGQRNYGYTF. DNA for the CDR3: TGTGCCAGCAGCGCCTCCGGGGGACAGCGGAACTATGGCTACACCTTC.

The CDR3 region has the DNA TGTGCCAGCAGCTTAGCCCGGGGTGGCACCGGGGAGCTGTTTTTT. Protein product: CASSLARGGTGELFF. The V and J genes are TRBV11-2 and TRBJ2-2; possibly TRBD2 for D (5 bases). The CDR3 has 15 amino acids. Deletions cut 1 base from V and 4 bases from J, with 10 bases between. The V gene's germline CDR1 is SGHAT and CDR2 FQNNGV.

The rearrangement links TRBV4-1 to TRBJ1-4; D is unresolved. Trimming cost V 4 bases and J 5 bases, with 17 bases left between them. The CDR3 runs to 16 residues. CDR1 and CDR2 (germline): MGHRA, YSYEKL. The CDR3 region is CASSLRVSRTNEKLFF. For the CDR3, the DNA is TGCGCCAGCAGCCTCCGGGTCAGCCGTACAAATGAAAAACTGTTTTTT.

CDR3 protein: CASSPPTSGSYEQYF. The CDR3 region has the DNA TGTGCCAGCTCACCCCCGACTAGCGGGAGCTACGAGCAGTACTTC. The chain joins TRBV18 to TRBJ2-7; 12 nucleotides match TRBD2. Germline CDR1 KGHSH, CDR2 LQKENI. The CDR3 sequence is 15 residues long. J was trimmed by 3 bases and V by 3 bases; bases with no gene match: 3.

The rearrangement uses TRBV10-1 and TRBJ2-7, with D possibly matching TRBD1 (6 bases). Trimming shortened V by 2 bases and J by 2 bases, and 10 bases separated the two germline ends. From germline, CDR1 is WNHNN and CDR2 SYGVQD (reference sequence). The CDR3 extends over 14 amino acids. DNA of the CDR3: TGCGCCAGCAGTGAGGCAGGGGTTCCCTACGAGCAGTACTTC. This translates into CASSEAGVPYEQYF.

The chain uses TRBV2 and TRBJ2-1; TRBD1 aligns across 8 bases. V trimming: 6 bases; J trimming: 8 bases; junction bases outside the gene matches: 6. CDR1 and CDR2 from the germline V gene are SNHLY and FYNNEI. The CDR3 length is 13 residues. Written as DNA, the CDR3 is TGTGCCAGCAGCCCGCCAGGGGGCTATGAGCAGTTCTTC. It codes for CASSPPGGYEQFF.